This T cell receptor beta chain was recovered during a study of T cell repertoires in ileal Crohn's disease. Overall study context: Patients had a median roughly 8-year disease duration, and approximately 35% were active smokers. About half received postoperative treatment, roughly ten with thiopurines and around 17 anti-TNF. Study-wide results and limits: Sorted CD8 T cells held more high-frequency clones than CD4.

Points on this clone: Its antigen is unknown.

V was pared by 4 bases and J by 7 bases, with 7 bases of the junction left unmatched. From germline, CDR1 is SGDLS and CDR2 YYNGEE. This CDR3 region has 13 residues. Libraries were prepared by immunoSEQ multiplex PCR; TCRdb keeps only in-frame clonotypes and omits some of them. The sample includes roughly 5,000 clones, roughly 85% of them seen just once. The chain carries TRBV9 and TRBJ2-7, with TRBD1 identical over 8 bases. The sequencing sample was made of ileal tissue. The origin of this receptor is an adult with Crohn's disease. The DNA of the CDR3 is TGTGCCAGCAGCCTCAGGACAGGGCAGGAGCAGTACTTC. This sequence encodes CASSLRTGQEQYF.